This TCR beta chain appears in the sequencing data of a study of tumor-infiltrating lymphocytes in primary liver carcinoma. Study information: Ages ranged from 30 to 69, with HCC or mixed HCC-cholangiocarcinoma. Tumors, staged T1-T3 N0M0, spanned roughly 4 to 11 cm.

Starting from 500 ng of total RNA, TCR beta cDNA was produced with a primer in the constant region. Researchers made the TCR beta libraries by running three nested multiplex PCR rounds with slightly modified ARM-PCR. The first two PCR rounds used TRBV1-TRBV30 forward primers with a C-beta reverse primer, 9 to 10 cycles each. MiXCR was run by TCRdb on the multiplex PCR reads, yielding one entry per CDR3 protein. The repertoire holds 45,000 or so distinct CDR3 sequences, approximately 70% seen once, with 15% to 20% in the top ten. Both RNA and DNA were isolated together from approximately 20-30 mg of bulk tissue that had not been sorted. Each individual tumor supplied samples from five separate regions. Concerning this clonotype itself: The antigen remains undetermined.

Study-level points and caveats: Tumor samples exhibited a significantly greater top-250-clone fraction than blood samples (p = 0.039).

Germline lookup yields CDR1 MDHEN and CDR2 SYDVKM. J lost 11 bases, V lost 6 bases, and 31 bases had no gene match. The CDR3 is 20 amino acids. Sequencing was performed on liver tumor tissue from sampling region 2. Documented subset: tumor region T2, inferior pole. The genes are TRBV28 and TRBJ1-5; 7 bases are shared with TRBD1. This clonotype originated in a man aged 40-55 years with primary liver carcinoma and hepatitis B virus infection. The CDR3: CASRGDRVAHSLTSKWTQHF. The CDR3 nucleotides read TGTGCCAGCAGAGGAGACAGGGTCGCCCATAGCCTCACCTCCAAGTGGACCCAGCATTTT.